This TCR beta chain was captured by sequencing in a study of blood T cell repertoires in COVID-19. Overall study context: Nucleic acid was either cDNA or gDNA, and it came from T cells, B-cell-depleted T cells, or PBMCs.

TCRdb keeps only in-frame clones here, not all; method: immunoSEQ multiplex PCR. The profile shows a few hundred thousand clones, approximately 89% of them singletons. This TCR came from a woman in her thirties with COVID-19, enrolled during active disease. Sequencing was done on a sample of peripheral blood.

The CDR3 protein is CASSSSGTGGYEQYF. CDR3 DNA sequence: TGTGCCAGCAGTTCCTCCGGGACAGGAGGATACGAGCAGTACTTC. The V call is TRBV28, the J call TRBJ2-7; 8 bases match TRBD1. Germline trimming cut 4 bases from V and 4 bases from J; bases unmatched to any gene: 9. Germline CDR1 and CDR2: MDHEN and SYDVKM. This CDR3 is 15 amino acids long.